This record covers a single TCR beta chain. Its cognate antigen is unknown. The CDR3 length is 16 residues. Germline V lookup: CDR1 MGHRA, CDR2 YSYEKL. This sample was included in a study of blood T cells in healthy people across ages. Study-level results: Age showed a roughly linear inverse relationship with TCR beta diversity per million T cells. Bulk PBMC profiling left naive and antigen-experienced comparisons inconclusive.

A second roughly 6 to 11 cycle PCR used barcoded and J-beta primers. The template-switch adaptor, which had 12 random nucleotides, put a tag on each cDNA molecule. One entry per CDR3 protein, called by TCRdb with MiXCR from the 5' RACE reads. Of over a million distinct CDR3 sequences listed, approximately 42% are singletons. The chain is built from TRBV4-1 and TRBJ2-1; TRBD2 might be the D (6 bases). The DNA end lines up better with TRBJ2-7; the J call may be wrong. The receptor comes from a woman under 30 in good health. The sequenced sample was blood. CDR3 sequence reads: CASSLLDGSSYNEQYF. The CDR3 DNA follows: TGCGCCAGCAGCCTCCTGGACGGGAGCTCCTACAATGAGCAGTACTTC.